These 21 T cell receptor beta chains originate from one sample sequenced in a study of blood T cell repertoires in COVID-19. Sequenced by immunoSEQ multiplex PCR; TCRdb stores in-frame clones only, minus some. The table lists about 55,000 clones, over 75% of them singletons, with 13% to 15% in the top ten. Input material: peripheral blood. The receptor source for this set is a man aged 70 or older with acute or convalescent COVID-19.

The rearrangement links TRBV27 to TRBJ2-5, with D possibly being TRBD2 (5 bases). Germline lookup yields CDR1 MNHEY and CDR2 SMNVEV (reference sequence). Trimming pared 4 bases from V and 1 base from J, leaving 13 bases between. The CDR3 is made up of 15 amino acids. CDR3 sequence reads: CASSSDLYGQETQYF. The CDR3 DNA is TGTGCCAGCAGTTCGGACTTATACGGCCAAGAGACCCAGTACTTC.

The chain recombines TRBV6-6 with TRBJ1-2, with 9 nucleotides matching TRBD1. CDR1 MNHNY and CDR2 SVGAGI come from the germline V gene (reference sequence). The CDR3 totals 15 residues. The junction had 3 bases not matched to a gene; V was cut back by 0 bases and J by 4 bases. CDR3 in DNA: TGTGCCAGCAGTTACTCGACAGGGGGAGCCTATGGCTACACCTTC. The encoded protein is CASSYSTGGAYGYTF.

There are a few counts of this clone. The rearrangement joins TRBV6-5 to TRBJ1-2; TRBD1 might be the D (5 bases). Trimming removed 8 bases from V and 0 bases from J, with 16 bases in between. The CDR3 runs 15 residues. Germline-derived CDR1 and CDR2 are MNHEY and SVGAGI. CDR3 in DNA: TGTGCCAGCGGCAAACAGACAGAGACTAACTATGGCTACACCTTC. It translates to CASGKQTETNYGYTF.

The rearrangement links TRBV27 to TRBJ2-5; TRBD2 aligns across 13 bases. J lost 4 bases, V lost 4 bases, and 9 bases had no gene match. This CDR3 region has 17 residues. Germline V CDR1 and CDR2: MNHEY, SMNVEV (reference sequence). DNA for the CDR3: TGTGCCAGCAGTTCCCCACTACTAGCGGGAGGGTTAGAGACCCAGTACTTC. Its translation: CASSSPLLAGGLETQYF.

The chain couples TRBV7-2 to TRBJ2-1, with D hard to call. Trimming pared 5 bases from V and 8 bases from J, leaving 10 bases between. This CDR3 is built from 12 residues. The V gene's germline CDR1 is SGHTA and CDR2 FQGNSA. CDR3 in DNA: TGTGCCAGCAGCGGCAGATTACATGAGCAGTTCTTC. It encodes CASSGRLHEQFF. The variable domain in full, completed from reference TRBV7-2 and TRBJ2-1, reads GAGVSQSPSNKVTEKGKDVELRCDPISGHTALYWYRQSLGQGLEFLIYFQGNSAPDKSGLPSDRFSAERTGGSVSTLTIQRTQQEDSAVYLCASSGRLHEQFFGPGTRLTVL.

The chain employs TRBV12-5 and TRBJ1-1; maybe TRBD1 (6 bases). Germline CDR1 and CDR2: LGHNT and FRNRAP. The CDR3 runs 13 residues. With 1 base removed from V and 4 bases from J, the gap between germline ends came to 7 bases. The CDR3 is CASGLETGTEAFF. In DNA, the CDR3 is TGTGCTAGTGGTTTGGAGACAGGCACTGAAGCTTTCTTT.

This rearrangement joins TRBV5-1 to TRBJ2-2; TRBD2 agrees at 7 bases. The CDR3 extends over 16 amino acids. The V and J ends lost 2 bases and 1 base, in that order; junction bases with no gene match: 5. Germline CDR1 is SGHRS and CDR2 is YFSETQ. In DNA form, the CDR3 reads TGCGCCAGCAGCTTACCTAGCGGAAGGAACACCGGGGAGCTGTTTTTT. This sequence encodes CASSLPSGRNTGELFF.

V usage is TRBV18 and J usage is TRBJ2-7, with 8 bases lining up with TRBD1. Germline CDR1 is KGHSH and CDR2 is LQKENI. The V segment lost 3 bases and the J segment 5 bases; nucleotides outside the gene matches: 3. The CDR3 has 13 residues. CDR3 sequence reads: CASSPLQGDEQYV. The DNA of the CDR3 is TGTGCCAGCTCACCGCTACAGGGGGACGAGCAGTACGTC.

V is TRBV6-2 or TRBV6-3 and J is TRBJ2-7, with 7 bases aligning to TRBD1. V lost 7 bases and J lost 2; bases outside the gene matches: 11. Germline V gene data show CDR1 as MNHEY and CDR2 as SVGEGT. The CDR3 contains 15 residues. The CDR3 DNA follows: TGTGCCAGCAACCCCCGGGCAGGGGGAACCTACGAGCAGTACGTC. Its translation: CASNPRAGGTYEQYV.

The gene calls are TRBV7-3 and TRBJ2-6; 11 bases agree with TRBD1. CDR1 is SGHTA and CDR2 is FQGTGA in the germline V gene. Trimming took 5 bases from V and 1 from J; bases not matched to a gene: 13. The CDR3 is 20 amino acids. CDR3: CASSPTPGQGGLSGANVLTF. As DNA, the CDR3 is TGTGCCAGCAGCCCGACACCGGGACAGGGGGGACTTTCTGGGGCCAACGTCCTGACTTTC.

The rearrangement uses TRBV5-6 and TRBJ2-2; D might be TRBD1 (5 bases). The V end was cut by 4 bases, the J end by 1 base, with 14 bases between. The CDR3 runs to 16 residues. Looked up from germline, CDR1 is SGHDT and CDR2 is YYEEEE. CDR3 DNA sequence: TGTGCCAGCAGCGGATACAGGAGCAAGAACACCGGGGAGCTGTTTTTT. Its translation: CASSGYRSKNTGELFF.

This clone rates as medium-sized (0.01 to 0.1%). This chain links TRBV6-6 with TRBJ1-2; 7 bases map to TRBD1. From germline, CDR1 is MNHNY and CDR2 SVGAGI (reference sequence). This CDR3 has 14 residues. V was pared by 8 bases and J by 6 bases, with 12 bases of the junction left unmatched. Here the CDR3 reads CASLGFDRDHGYTF. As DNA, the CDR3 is TGTGCCAGCCTTGGGTTTGACAGGGACCATGGCTACACCTTC.

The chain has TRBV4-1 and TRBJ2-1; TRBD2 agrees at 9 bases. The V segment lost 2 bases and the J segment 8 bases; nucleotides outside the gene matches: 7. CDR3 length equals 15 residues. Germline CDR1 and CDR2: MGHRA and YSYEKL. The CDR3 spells CASSQLAGTRDEQFF. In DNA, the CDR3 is TGCGCCAGCAGCCAACTAGCGGGAACACGGGATGAGCAGTTCTTC.

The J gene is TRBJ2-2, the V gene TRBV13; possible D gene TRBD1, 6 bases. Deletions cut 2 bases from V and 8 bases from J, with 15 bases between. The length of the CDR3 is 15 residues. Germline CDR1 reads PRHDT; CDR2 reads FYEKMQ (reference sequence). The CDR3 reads CASSLPSYRAGELFF. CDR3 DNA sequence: TGTGCCAGCAGCTTACCCTCGTACAGGGCAGGGGAGCTGTTTTTT. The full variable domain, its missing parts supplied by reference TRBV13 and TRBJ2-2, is AAGVIQSPRHLIKEKRETATLKCYPIPRHDTVYWYQQGPGQDPQFLISFYEKMQSDKGSIPDRFSAQQFSDYHSELNMSSLELGDSALYFCASSLPSYRAGELFFGEGSRLTVL.

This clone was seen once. CDR3 in amino acids: CATSRGGQVDQPQHF. For the CDR3, the DNA is TGTGCCACCAGCAGAGGGGGCCAAGTGGATCAGCCCCAGCATTTT. V and J are TRBV15 and TRBJ1-5, with D perhaps TRBD1 (5 bases). V was pared by 1 base and J by 5 bases, with 12 bases between. CDR1 is LNHNV, CDR2 YYDKDF, per germline (reference sequence). The CDR3 extends over 15 amino acids.

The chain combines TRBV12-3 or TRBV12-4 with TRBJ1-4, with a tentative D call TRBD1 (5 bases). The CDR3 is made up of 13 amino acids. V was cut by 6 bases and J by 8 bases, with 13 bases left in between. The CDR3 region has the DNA TGTGCCAGCAGGCCGACAGCTCGCGAAAAACTGTTTTTT. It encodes CASRPTAREKLFF.

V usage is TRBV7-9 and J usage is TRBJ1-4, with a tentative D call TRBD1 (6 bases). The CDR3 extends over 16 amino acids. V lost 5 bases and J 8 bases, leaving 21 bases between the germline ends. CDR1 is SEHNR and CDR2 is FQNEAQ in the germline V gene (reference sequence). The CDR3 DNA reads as TGTGCCAGCAGCCAACGGGGGACGGGGGGCGGCGAAAAACTGTTTTTT. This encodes CASSQRGTGGGEKLFF.

The CDR3 coding sequence is TGTGCCAGCAGTCCAACGGTCGGGTTGCCCCAGCATTTT. It yields the protein CASSPTVGLPQHF. The chain carries TRBV27 and TRBJ1-5, with no clear D. This CDR3 spans 13 amino acids. Germline loops: CDR1 MNHEY, CDR2 SMNVEV (reference sequence). Deletions cut 5 bases from V and 9 bases from J, with 14 bases between.

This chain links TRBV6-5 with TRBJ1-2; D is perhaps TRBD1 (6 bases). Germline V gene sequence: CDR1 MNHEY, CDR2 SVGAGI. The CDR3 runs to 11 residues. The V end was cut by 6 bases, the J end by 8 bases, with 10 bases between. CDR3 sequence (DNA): TGTGCCAGCAGCAGGGGCCACGGCTACACCTTC. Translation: CASSRGHGYTF.

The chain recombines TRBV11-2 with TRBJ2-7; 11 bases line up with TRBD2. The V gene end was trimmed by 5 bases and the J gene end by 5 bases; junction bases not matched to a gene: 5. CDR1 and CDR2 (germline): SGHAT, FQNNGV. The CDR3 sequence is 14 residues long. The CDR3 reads CASSPGLAAHEQYF. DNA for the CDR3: TGTGCCAGCAGCCCGGGACTAGCGGCCCACGAGCAGTACTTC.

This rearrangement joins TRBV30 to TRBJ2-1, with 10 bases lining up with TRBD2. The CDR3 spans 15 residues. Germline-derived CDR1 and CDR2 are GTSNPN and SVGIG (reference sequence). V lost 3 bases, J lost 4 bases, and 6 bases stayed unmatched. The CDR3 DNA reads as TGTGCCTGGAGACTAGCGGGATCGTTTTACAATGAGCAGTTCTTC. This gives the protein CAWRLAGSFYNEQFF.